A single T cell receptor beta chain is shown here with its context. Its antigen is unknown. The sample belongs to a study of cytomegalovirus exposure and HLA in healthy donors. Whole-study findings and limits: Subsequent analysis revealed that first-cohort TCR clusters tended to co-occur in the roughly 120 validation repertoires. Accounts indicate the classifier identified cytomegalovirus status with strong specificity and sensitivity. The study labeled around 160 TCR beta chains cytomegalovirus-associated.

Germline values: CDR1 SGHRS, CDR2 YFSETQ. Unmatched junction bases numbered 7, after V lost 4 bases and J lost 6 bases. CDR3 length equals 14 residues. Sequenced by immunoSEQ multiplex PCR; TCRdb stores in-frame clones only, minus some. The profile shows approximately 270,000 clones, around 91% of them singletons. The clonotype comes from a woman aged 18-29 years in good health and CMV-seronegative. Sequencing was carried out using PBMCs. The chain uses TRBV5-1 and TRBJ1-2; 9 bases are shared with TRBD1. The CDR3 bases are TGCGCCAGCAGCACGCCGGGACAGGGAGATGGCTACACCTTC. Its protein is CASSTPGQGDGYTF.